One sample yielded the 15 T cell receptor beta chains listed below, sequenced in a study of blood T cell repertoires in COVID-19. Sequenced by immunoSEQ multiplex PCR; TCRdb stores in-frame clones only, minus some. The data contain some 360,000 clones, roughly nine tenths of them singletons. The specimen sequenced was peripheral blood. These receptors came from a woman aged 60-75 years with COVID-19, enrolled during active disease.

The V gene is TRBV10-2, the J gene TRBJ2-5, with a possible D match to TRBD1 (5 bases). Looked up from germline, CDR1 is WSHSY and CDR2 is SAAADI. The germline V and J ends were trimmed by 11 bases and 1 base, with 11 bases remaining between them. This CDR3 contains 12 residues. CDR3 loop: CASWGPQETQYF. The CDR3 DNA is TGCGCCTCGTGGGGCCCCCAAGAGACCCAGTACTTC.

The gene calls are TRBV5-4 and TRBJ2-1; D is unclear. V was shortened by 1 base and J by 7 bases, with 9 bases between the two germline ends. Germline CDR1 is SGHNT and CDR2 is YYREEE (reference sequence). This CDR3 is 13 amino acids long. DNA of the CDR3: TGTGCCAGCAGCTTGTATCGAGTAAATGAGCAGTTCTTC. Translation gives CASSLYRVNEQFF.

This chain connects TRBV3-1 (or the pseudogene TRBV3-2) to TRBJ2-7, with D perhaps matching TRBD1 (5 bases). This CDR3 has 12 residues. V was shortened by 8 bases and J by 2 bases, with 10 bases between the two germline ends. Germline lookup yields CDR1 LGHDT and CDR2 YNNKEL (reference sequence). The CDR3 reads CASRRGPYEQYF. The CDR3, as DNA: TGTGCCAGCCGAAGGGGTCCCTACGAGCAGTACTTC.

The chain links TRBV19 to TRBJ1-5, with no clear D. Per germline, CDR1 LNHDA and CDR2 SQIVND (reference sequence). CDR3 length: 15 amino acids. The ends were cut back, 5 bases at V and 2 bases at J, with 13 bases in the middle. The CDR3 loop reads CASSSRVRGNQPQHF. The CDR3 coding sequence is TGTGCCAGTAGTTCCCGGGTGAGGGGCAATCAGCCCCAGCATTTT.

The V and J genes are TRBV15 and TRBJ1-1; D is possibly TRBD1 (6 bases). The CDR3 contains 14 residues. From germline, CDR1 is LNHNV and CDR2 YYDKDF (reference sequence). V was pared by 11 bases and J by 8 bases, with 24 bases between. Here the CDR3 reads CAVQRSGALREAFF. CDR3 in DNA: TGTGCCGTCCAGCGTTCAGGGGCTCTGAGGGAAGCTTTCTTT.

CDR3 nucleotides: TGTGCCAGCAGCCAAGAAGGTACCCGGCGACTGTCTAGGAACACCGGGGAGCTGTTTTTT. The encoded protein is CASSQEGTRRLSRNTGELFF. This chain links TRBV4-2 with TRBJ2-2, with D unclear. Germline CDR1 is LGHNA and CDR2 is YNFKEQ. Trimming cost V 0 bases and J 1 base, with 21 bases left between them. The CDR3 runs to 20 residues.

The chain has TRBV6-5 and TRBJ1-5; maybe TRBD1 (5 bases). CDR3 size: 15 residues. Germline CDR1 and CDR2: MNHEY and SVGAGI. V shed 4 bases and J shed 9 bases, with 19 bases lying between them. The CDR3 DNA is TGTGCCAGCAGTTTGGATCCCCCCCCCGGGGGGCCCCAGCATTTT. Translated: CASSLDPPPGGPQHF.

This sequence joins TRBV9 and TRBJ1-1; D is undetermined. This CDR3 has 16 amino acids. Trimming pared 0 bases from V and 3 bases from J, leaving 15 bases between. Germline CDR1 SGDLS, CDR2 YYNGEE. In DNA, the CDR3 is TGTGCCAGCAGCGTAGCTACCGGGTCTACGGACACTGAAGCTTTCTTT. As protein: CASSVATGSTDTEAFF.

The count of this clone is one. The chain carries TRBV7-9 and TRBJ1-5; 9 bases are a match to TRBD1. The CDR3 loop spans 17 amino acids. The J segment lost 3 bases and the V segment lost 5 bases, leaving 11 bases of the junction unmatched. Germline V gene data show CDR1 as SEHNR and CDR2 as FQNEAQ (reference sequence). CDR3 sequence (DNA): TGTGCCAGCAGCCGCGGGACAGGGACTAATGACAATCAGCCCCAGCATTTT. It translates to CASSRGTGTNDNQPQHF. The complete variable domain, with remaining parts taken from reference TRBV7-9 and TRBJ1-5, reads DTGVSQNPRHKITKRGQNVTFRCDPISEHNRLYWYRQTLGQGPEFLTYFQNEAQLEKSRLLSDRFSAERPKGSFSTLEIQRTEQGDSAMYLCASSRGTGTNDNQPQHFGDGTRLSIL.

J is TRBJ1-2 and V is TRBV19; TRBD1 aligns across 8 bases. This CDR3 is 15 amino acids long. J lost 4 bases, V lost 6 bases, and 10 bases had no gene match. The germline V gene encodes CDR1 LNHDA and CDR2 SQIVND (reference sequence). CDR3: CASSRQTGGSYGYTF. CDR3 in DNA: TGTGCCAGTAGCCGTCAAACAGGGGGAAGCTATGGCTACACCTTC.

This chain joins TRBV5-1 and TRBJ1-4, with a weak D call TRBD1 (5 bases). Germline V gives CDR1 SGHRS, CDR2 YFSETQ. With 4 bases removed from V and 5 bases from J, the gap between germline ends came to 9 bases. This CDR3 has 13 amino acids. The CDR3 region is CASSIDRNEKLFF. CDR3 coding DNA: TGCGCCAGCAGCATCGACAGAAATGAAAAACTGTTTTTT.

V usage is TRBV6-5 and J usage is TRBJ2-5, with TRBD1 identical over 9 bases. V dropped 5 bases and J dropped 5; count of bases not matched to a gene: 3. CDR1 is MNHEY, CDR2 SVGAGI, per germline. The CDR3 extends over 13 amino acids. The CDR3 loop reads CASSTGGRETQYF. CDR3 sequence (DNA): TGTGCCAGCAGTACAGGGGGCCGGGAGACCCAGTACTTC.

The gene calls are TRBV19 and TRBJ1-5; D is unclear. The CDR3 runs to 12 residues. V lost 8 bases to trimming and J lost 8 bases, with 13 bases between them. CDR1 is LNHDA, CDR2 SQIVND, per germline (reference sequence). The CDR3: CASGRRIEPQHF. The CDR3 nucleotides read TGTGCCAGTGGGAGGCGGATAGAGCCCCAGCATTTT.

This clone has a single count. The rearrangement links TRBV7-9 to TRBJ1-4, with 10 bases lining up with TRBD1. The junction had 8 bases not matched to a gene; V was cut back by 4 bases and J by 3 bases. This CDR3 is built from 17 residues. Germline CDR1 is SEHNR and CDR2 is FQNEAQ (reference sequence). The chain's CDR3 is CASSSGTGAWANEKLFF. CDR3 DNA: TGTGCCAGCAGCTCAGGGACAGGGGCCTGGGCTAATGAAAAACTGTTTTTT.

The CDR3 spells CASSYSQNQETQYF. The CDR3 bases are TGTGCCAGCAGTTACTCACAAAACCAAGAGACCCAGTACTTC. This sequence joins TRBV6-5 and TRBJ2-5; no clear D gene. This CDR3 has 14 amino acids. V was cut by 0 bases and J by 0 bases, with 5 bases left in between. The germline V gene encodes CDR1 MNHEY and CDR2 SVGAGI.